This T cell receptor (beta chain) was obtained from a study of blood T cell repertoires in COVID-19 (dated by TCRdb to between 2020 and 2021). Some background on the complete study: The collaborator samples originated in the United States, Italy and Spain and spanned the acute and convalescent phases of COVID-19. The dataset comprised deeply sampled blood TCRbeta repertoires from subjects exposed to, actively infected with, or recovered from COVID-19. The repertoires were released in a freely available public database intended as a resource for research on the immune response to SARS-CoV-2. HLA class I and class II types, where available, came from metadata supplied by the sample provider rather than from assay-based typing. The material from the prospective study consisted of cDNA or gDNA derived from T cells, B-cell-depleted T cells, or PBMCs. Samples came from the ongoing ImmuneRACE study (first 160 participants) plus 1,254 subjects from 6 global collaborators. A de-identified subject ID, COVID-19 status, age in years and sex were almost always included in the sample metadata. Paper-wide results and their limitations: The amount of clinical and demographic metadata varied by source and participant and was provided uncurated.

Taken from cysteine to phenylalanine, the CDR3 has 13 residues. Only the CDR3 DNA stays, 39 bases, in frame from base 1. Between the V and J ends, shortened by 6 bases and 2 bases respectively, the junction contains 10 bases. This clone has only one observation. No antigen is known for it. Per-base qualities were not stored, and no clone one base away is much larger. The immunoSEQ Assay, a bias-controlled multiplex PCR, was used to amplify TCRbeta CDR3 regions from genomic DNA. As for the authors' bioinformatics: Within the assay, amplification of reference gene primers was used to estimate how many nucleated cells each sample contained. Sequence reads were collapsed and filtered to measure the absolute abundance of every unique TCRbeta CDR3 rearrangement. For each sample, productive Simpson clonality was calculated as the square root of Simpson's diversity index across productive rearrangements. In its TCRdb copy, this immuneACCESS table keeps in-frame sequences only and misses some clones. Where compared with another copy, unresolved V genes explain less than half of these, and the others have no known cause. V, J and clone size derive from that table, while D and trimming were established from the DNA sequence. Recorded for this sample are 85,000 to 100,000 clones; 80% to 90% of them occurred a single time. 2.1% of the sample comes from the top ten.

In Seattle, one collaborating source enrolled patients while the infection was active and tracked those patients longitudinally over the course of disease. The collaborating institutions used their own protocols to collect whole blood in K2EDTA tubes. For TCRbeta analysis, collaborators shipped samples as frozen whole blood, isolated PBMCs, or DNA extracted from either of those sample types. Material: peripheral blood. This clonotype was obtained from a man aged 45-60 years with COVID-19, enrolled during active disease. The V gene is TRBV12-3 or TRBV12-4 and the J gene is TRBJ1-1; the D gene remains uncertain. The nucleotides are TGTGCCAGCAGACCCCGGTCAAACACTGAAGCTTTCTTT. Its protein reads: CASRPRSNTEAFF.